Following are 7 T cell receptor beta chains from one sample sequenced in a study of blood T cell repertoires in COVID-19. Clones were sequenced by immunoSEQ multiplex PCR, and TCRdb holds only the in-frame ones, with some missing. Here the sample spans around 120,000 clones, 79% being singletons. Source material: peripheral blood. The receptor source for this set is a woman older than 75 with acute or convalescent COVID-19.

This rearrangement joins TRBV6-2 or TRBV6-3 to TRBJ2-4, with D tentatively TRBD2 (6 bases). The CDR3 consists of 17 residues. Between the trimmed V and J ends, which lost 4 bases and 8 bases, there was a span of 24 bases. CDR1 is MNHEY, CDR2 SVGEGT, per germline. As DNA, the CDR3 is TGTGCCAGCAGTTCTCTCCGGGGGACCCGGGGTGGAGACATTCAGTACTTC. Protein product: CASSSLRGTRGGDIQYF.

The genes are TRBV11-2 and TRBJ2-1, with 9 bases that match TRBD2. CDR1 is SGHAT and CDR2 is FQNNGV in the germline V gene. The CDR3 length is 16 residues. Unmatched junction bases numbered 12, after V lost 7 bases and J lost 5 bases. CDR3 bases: TGTGCCAGCACCCGAAGAGGCGGGAGGGGGGACAATGAGCAGTTCTTC. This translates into CASTRRGGRGDNEQFF.

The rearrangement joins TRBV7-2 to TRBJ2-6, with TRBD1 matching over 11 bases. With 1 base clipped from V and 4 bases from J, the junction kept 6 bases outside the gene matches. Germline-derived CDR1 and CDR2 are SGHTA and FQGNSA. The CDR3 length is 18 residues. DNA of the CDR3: TGTGCCAGCAGCTTAGACGGACAGGGGGCTGCCGGGGCCAACGTCCTGACTTTC. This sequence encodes CASSLDGQGAAGANVLTF. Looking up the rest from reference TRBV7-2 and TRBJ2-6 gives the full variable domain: GAGVSQSPSNKVTEKGKDVELRCDPISGHTALYWYRQSLGQGLEFLIYFQGNSAPDKSGLPSDRFSAERTGGSVSTLTIQRTQQEDSAVYLCASSLDGQGAAGANVLTFGAGSRLTVL.

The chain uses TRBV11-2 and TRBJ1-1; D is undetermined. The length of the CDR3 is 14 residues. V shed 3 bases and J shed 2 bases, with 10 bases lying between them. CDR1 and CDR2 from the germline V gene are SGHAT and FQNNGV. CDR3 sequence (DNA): TGTGCCAGCAGCTTCGGTCTGCGTAACACTGAAGCTTTCTTT. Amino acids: CASSFGLRNTEAFF.

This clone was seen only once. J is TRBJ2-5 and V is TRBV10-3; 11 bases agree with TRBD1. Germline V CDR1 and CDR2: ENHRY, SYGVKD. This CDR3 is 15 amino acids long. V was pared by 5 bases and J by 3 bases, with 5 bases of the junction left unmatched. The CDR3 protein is CAISPGTGGEETQYF. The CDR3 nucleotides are TGTGCCATCAGTCCCGGGACAGGGGGAGAAGAGACCCAGTACTTC.

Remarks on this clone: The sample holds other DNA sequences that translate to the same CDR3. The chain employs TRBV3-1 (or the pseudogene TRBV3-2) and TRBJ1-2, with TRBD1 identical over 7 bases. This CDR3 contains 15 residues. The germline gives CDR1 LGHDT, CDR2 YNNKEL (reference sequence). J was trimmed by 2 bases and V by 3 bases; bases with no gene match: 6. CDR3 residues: CASSHWDSRNYGYTF. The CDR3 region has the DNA TGTGCCAGCAGCCACTGGGACAGCCGAAACTATGGCTACACCTTC.

DNA for the CDR3: TGCGCCAGCAGTCGGGACAGGGAACGAGCTTTCTTT. It encodes CASSRDRERAFF. This sequence joins TRBV4-3 and TRBJ1-1, with 9 bases matching TRBD1. The germline gives CDR1 LGHNA, CDR2 YSLEER. The trim removed 6 bases at V and 10 bases at J, leaving 6 bases unmatched. The CDR3 consists of 12 residues.